This T cell receptor beta chain emerged from a study of blood T cell repertoires in COVID-19 (dated by TCRdb to about 2020). Study-wide context: Samples covering the acute and convalescent phases of COVID-19 were provided by collaborators in the United States, Italy and Spain. The prospective study material was composed of cDNA or gDNA derived from T cells, B-cell-depleted T cells, or PBMCs. The dataset comprised deeply sampled blood TCRbeta repertoires from subjects exposed to, actively infected with, or recovered from COVID-19. The repertoires were made available in a free public database intended to serve as a resource for research on the immune response to SARS-CoV-2. The samples were drawn from two sources: the first 160 participants of the ongoing ImmuneRACE study, and 1,254 subjects contributed by 6 global collaborators. Nearly every sample came with metadata listing a de-identified subject ID, COVID-19 status, age in years and sex. Where available, HLA class I and class II types were taken from metadata supplied by the sample provider and were not determined by assay-based typing.

Each collaborating institution followed its own protocols to collect whole blood in K2EDTA tubes. For TCRbeta analysis, collaborators shipped samples in one of three forms: frozen whole blood, isolated PBMCs, or DNA extracted from either of those sample types. The germline V gene supplies CDR1 SGHDT and CDR2 YYEEEE. Compared with germline, V lacks 2 bases and J lacks 4 bases; bases without a gene match: 4. From the cysteine through the phenylalanine, the CDR3 covers 15 amino acids. Solely the CDR3 DNA is kept, with 45 bases framed from the first base. As regards this clone: The specificity of this receptor is unknown. Base qualities are not provided; no much larger clone lies one nucleotide away.

What the authors observed across the whole study: How much clinical and demographic metadata was included differed by source and by participant, and the metadata was provided uncurated.

TCRbeta CDR3 regions were amplified from genomic DNA using the immunoSEQ Assay, a bias-controlled multiplex PCR. Per the original workflow: Within the assay, amplification of reference gene primers was used to estimate how many nucleated cells each sample contained. To quantify the absolute abundance of each unique TCRbeta CDR3 rearrangement, sequence reads were collapsed and filtered. For each sample, productive Simpson clonality was calculated as the square root of Simpson's diversity index across productive rearrangements. In its TCRdb copy, this immuneACCESS table keeps in-frame sequences only and misses some clones. Where compared with another copy, unresolved V genes explain less than half of these, and the others have no known cause. That table supplies the V and J calls and clone size; D and trimming were determined from the DNA. The sample yields tens of thousands of clones; around four fifths were counted once. The ten largest clones take up 9.9% of the sample.

The receptor's source is a human donor in a cohort sampled during active COVID-19. The rearrangement combines TRBV5-6 with TRBJ2-7, with 12 bases aligning to TRBD1. The sample taken for sequencing was peripheral blood. The sequenced DNA is TGTGCCAGCAGCTTCCGGGACAGGGGGCCTTACGAGCAGTACTTC. It is translated as CASSFRDRGPYEQYF.